This T cell receptor (beta chain) was identified during a study of technical replicates of blood from a handful of donors. V lost 6 bases, J lost 5 bases, and 16 bases lay in between. The germline CDR1 and CDR2 sequences are SGHTA and FQGNSA. The CDR3 totals 14 residues. Sequencing was performed with immunoSEQ multiplex PCR; in TCRdb, only in-frame clones are kept and a portion is missing. The sample comprises tens of thousands of clones, just over 95% of which are singletons, and approximately 0.39% rests with the top ten. The sequence derives from a human donor in good health. The J gene is TRBJ1-2, the V gene TRBV7-2; a possible D gene is TRBD1 (5 bases). Specimen: T cells isolated from PBMCs. The CDR3 nucleotides read TGTGCCAGCAGGATGGGGGGATCGCAATATGGCTACACCTTC. The encoded protein is CASRMGGSQYGYTF.